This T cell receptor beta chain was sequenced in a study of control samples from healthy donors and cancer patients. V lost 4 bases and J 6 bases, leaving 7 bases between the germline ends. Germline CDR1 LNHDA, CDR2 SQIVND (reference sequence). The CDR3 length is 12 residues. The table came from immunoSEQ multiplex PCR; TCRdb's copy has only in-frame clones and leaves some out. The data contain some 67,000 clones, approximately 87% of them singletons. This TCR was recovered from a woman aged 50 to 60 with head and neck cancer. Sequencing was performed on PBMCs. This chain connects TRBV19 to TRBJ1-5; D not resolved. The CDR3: CASSTGIQPQHF. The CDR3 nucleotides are TGTGCCAGTAGTACGGGGATTCAGCCCCAGCATTTT.